These T cell receptor beta chains were read from a single sample in a study of regulatory T cells in long-lasting Graves disease. TCRdb independently ran MiXCR on the multiplex PCR reads; one entry per CDR3 protein. This table holds approximately 400,000 distinct CDR3 sequences, 14% to 15% found once. This sample also belongs to another study, concerning T cells in Graves' hyperthyroidism and ophthalmopathy.

The sample here was peripheral blood mononuclear cells (PBMCs), taken at new diagnosis, from a patient treated with antithyroid drugs. The receptors stem from a woman aged 25-40 years with Graves disease. Each CDR3 is given with its conserved first and last residue. A D gene is named only where the DNA matches it firmly. Clone sizes are given selectively: once, few, many, or a class where the clone is expanded.

>TRBV20-1|TRBD1|TRBJ2-5|many
CSARGGGSETQYF
TGCAGTGCTAGAGGAGGGGGCAGTGAGACCCAGTACTTC
>TRBV2|.|TRBJ2-2|few
CASKDRLNTGELFF
TGTGCCAGCAAGGACAGACTGAACACCGGGGAGCTGTTTTTT
>TRBV30|.|TRBJ1-3|many
CAWTVGGNTIYF
TGTGCCTGGACAGTAGGAGGAAACACCATATATTTT
>TRBV6-2/TRBV6-3|.|TRBJ2-1|few
CASSYRNDGSSYNEQFF
TGTGCCAGCAGTTACAGGAACGACGGGAGCTCCTACAATGAGCAGTTCTTC
>TRBV30|TRBD2|TRBJ2-1|many
CAWRSGGGSYEQFF
TGTGCCTGGAGATCGGGAGGCGGGAGCTATGAGCAGTTCTTC
>TRBV7-8|.|TRBJ2-3|many
CASSLESRGLGDTQYF
TGTGCCAGCAGCTTAGAGAGTCGGGGGTTAGGTGATACGCAGTATTTT
>TRBV2|.|TRBJ1-2|many
CASSASANYGYTF
TGTGCCAGCAGCGCGTCAGCTAACTATGGCTACACCTTC
>TRBV12-3/TRBV12-4|.|TRBJ2-3|many
CASRLTGPTDTQYF
TGTGCCAGCAGACTAACGGGTCCCACGGATACGCAGTATTTT
>TRBV5-1|.|TRBJ2-1|many
CASSLDVPSSYNEQFF
TGCGCCAGCAGCTTGGATGTTCCGAGCTCCTACAATGAGCAGTTCTTC
>TRBV29-1|.|TRBJ2-1|many
CSVDFRGDEQFF
TGCAGCGTTGATTTTAGGGGCGATGAGCAGTTCTTC
>TRBV12-3/TRBV12-4|.|TRBJ2-7|many
CASSPLMSGAYEQYF
TGTGCCAGCAGTCCCCTAATGTCGGGAGCCTACGAGCAGTACTTC
>TRBV28|TRBD2|TRBJ2-7|many
CASSLASGYEQYF
TGTGCCAGCAGTTTGGCTAGCGGATACGAGCAGTACTTC
>TRBV3-1|.|TRBJ2-1|many
CASSQLAGLNEQFF
TGTGCCAGCAGCCAATTGGCAGGTCTAAATGAGCAGTTCTTC
>TRBV30|.|TRBJ1-2|many
CAWSAPGVRYGYTF
TGTGCCTGGAGTGCTCCGGGGGTCCGCTATGGCTACACCTTC
>TRBV6-2/TRBV6-3|.|TRBJ2-1|few
CASSYSAGTTLREQFF
TGTGCCAGCAGTTACTCCGCTGGGACCACCCTACGCGAGCAGTTCTTC
>TRBV27|TRBD2|TRBJ2-2|many
CASSLREGSTGELFF
TGTGCCAGCAGCCTTCGGGAGGGATCCACCGGGGAGCTGTTTTTT
>TRBV20-1|TRBD2|TRBJ2-7|many
CSALGTSGRPGREQYF
TGCAGTGCCCTCGGGACTAGCGGGAGGCCGGGACGGGAGCAGTACTTC
>TRBV28|TRBD1|TRBJ1-1|many
CASSQARTGLAFF
TGTGCCAGCAGCCAGGCCCGGACAGGGTTAGCTTTCTTT
>TRBV12-3/TRBV12-4|.|TRBJ2-2|many
CASSPLDANTGELFF
TGTGCCAGCAGTCCCCTTGACGCGAACACCGGGGAGCTGTTTTTT
>TRBV6-2/TRBV6-3|.|TRBJ1-6|many
CASSYFGTGDNSPLHF
TGTGCCAGCAGTTACTTCGGGACTGGGGATAATTCACCCCTCCACTTT
>TRBV10-3|TRBD1|TRBJ2-7|few
CAISEDRGSYEQYF
TGTGCCATCAGTGAAGACAGGGGGTCCTACGAGCAGTACTTC
>TRBV19|TRBD2|TRBJ2-1|.
CASSIIPPGGPELSYNEQFF
TGTGCCAGTAGTATTATTCCCCCGGGAGGGCCAGAGTTAAGCTACAATGAGCAGTTCTTC
>TRBV4-1|.|TRBJ1-5|few
CASSQDEGYNQPQHF
TGTGCCAGCAGCCAAGACGAGGGATACAATCAGCCCCAGCATTTT